This passage covers 10 T cell receptor beta chains from one sample sequenced in a study of T cell responses to AZD1222 COVID-19 vaccine. Sequencing was performed with immunoSEQ multiplex PCR; in TCRdb, only in-frame clones are kept and a portion is missing. The table shows about 83,000 clones, with 86% occurring only once. The source was peripheral blood, collected on day 0 of AZD1222 vaccination. Receptor source: an adult in good health.

The chain uses TRBV7-2 and TRBJ2-5; 10 bases agree with TRBD1. Germline V gene sequence: CDR1 SGHTA, CDR2 FQGNSA. This CDR3 has 15 amino acids. With V trimmed by 3 bases and J by 2 bases, 3 bases remained unmatched. The CDR3 spells CASSFDRGLQETQYF. The CDR3 DNA reads as TGTGCCAGCAGCTTCGACAGGGGGCTGCAAGAGACCCAGTACTTC.

Written as DNA, the CDR3 is TGTGCCAGCAGCCAAGTGACCGGGACTCAATTCGACGAGCAGTACTTC. It yields the protein CASSQVTGTQFDEQYF. The gene calls are TRBV3-1 (or the pseudogene TRBV3-2) and TRBJ2-7, with D possibly TRBD2 on 6 matching bases. In germline, CDR1 is LGHDT, CDR2 YNNKEL (reference sequence). The CDR3 covers 16 residues. With 1 base removed from V and 5 bases from J, the gap between germline ends came to 18 bases.

V gene TRBV4-3 combines with J gene TRBJ1-1, with D unclear. Germline-derived CDR1 and CDR2 are LGHNA and YSLEER. With 0 bases removed from V and 0 bases from J, the gap between germline ends came to 11 bases. The CDR3 length is 16 residues. The CDR3 DNA is TGCGCCAGCAGCCAAGACCTCGGCAGGATGAACACTGAAGCTTTCTTT. This gives the protein CASSQDLGRMNTEAFF.

V and J are TRBV6-5 and TRBJ2-1; 7 bases align to TRBD2. There are 13 residues in the CDR3. In germline, CDR1 is MNHEY, CDR2 SVGAGI. Trimming cost V 5 bases and J 7 bases; bases outside gene matches: 5. This CDR3 reads CASSPHGRNEQFF. CDR3 in DNA: TGTGCCAGCAGTCCCCACGGGAGGAATGAGCAGTTCTTC.

The rearrangement links TRBV19 to TRBJ2-7; 10 nucleotides agree with TRBD2. The CDR3 loop spans 14 amino acids. Germline V gene lookup returns CDR1 LNHDA and CDR2 SQIVND (reference sequence). With V trimmed by 6 bases and J by 6 bases, 8 bases remained unmatched. The CDR3 DNA reads as TGTGCCAGTAGCGCGACTAGCGGGTACATCGAGCAGTACTTC. This sequence encodes CASSATSGYIEQYF.

This chain links TRBV7-8 with TRBJ2-3; weak D call: TRBD2 (5 bases). CDR3 size: 14 residues. The germline CDR1 and CDR2 sequences are SGHVS and FQNEAQ. The V end lost 4 bases, the J end lost 4 bases, and 12 bases lay between the germline ends. The CDR3 reads CASSYRGLADTQYF. In DNA, the CDR3 is TGTGCCAGCAGCTATCGGGGTCTCGCAGATACGCAGTATTTT.

V gene TRBV11-2 combines with J gene TRBJ2-3, with 9 bases aligning to TRBD2. The V and J ends lost 4 bases and 0 bases, in that order; junction bases with no gene match: 5. The CDR3 runs 16 residues. Germline V gives CDR1 SGHAT, CDR2 FQNNGV. The CDR3 here is CASSSTSGSSTDTQYF. The CDR3 nucleotides read TGTGCCAGCAGCTCAACTAGCGGGTCTAGCACAGATACGCAGTATTTT.

CDR3 sequence (DNA): TGTGCCAGCAGAATATCATCGGGACGTCCAAAAGGTGAAGCTTTCTTT. Amino acid sequence: CASRISSGRPKGEAFF. The V gene is TRBV7-3, the J gene TRBJ1-1, with D perhaps matching TRBD1 (5 bases). Germline V CDR1 and CDR2: SGHTA, FQGTGA. V was trimmed by 6 bases and J by 7 bases, leaving 24 bases between them. The CDR3 has 16 residues.

This clone was recorded once. The CDR3 DNA is TGTGCCTGGAGTGTACACGAGGGGCATCAGCCCCAGCATTTT. Encoded protein: CAWSVHEGHQPQHF. This chain joins TRBV30 and TRBJ1-5; maybe TRBD1 (5 bases). V lost 0 bases to trimming and J lost 5 bases, with 11 bases between them. Germline values: CDR1 GTSNPN, CDR2 SVGIG (reference sequence). The CDR3 consists of 14 residues. The full variable domain, completed using reference TRBV30 and TRBJ1-5, is SQTIHQWPATLVQPVGSPLSLECTVEGTSNPNLYWYRQAAGRGLQLLFYSVGIGQISSEVPQNLSASRPQDRQFILSSKKLLLSDSGFYLCAWSVHEGHQPQHFGDGTRLSIL.

This sequence joins TRBV25-1 and TRBJ1-1, with D maybe TRBD1 (5 bases). The CDR3 loop spans 12 amino acids. The V end was cut by 2 bases, the J end by 10 bases, with 11 bases between. Per germline, CDR1 MGHDK and CDR2 SYGVNS. CDR3 DNA: TGTGCCAGCAGTGAACTGGTCGGGGGAGCTTTCTTT. Translation gives CASSELVGGAFF. Complete variable domain (other parts from reference TRBV25-1 and TRBJ1-1): EADIYQTPRYLVIGTGKKITLECSQTMGHDKMYWYQQDPGMELHLIHYSYGVNSTEKGDLSSESTVSRIRTEHFPLTLESARPSHTSQYLCASSELVGGAFFGQGTRLTVV.